Reported below is one T cell receptor beta chain. This sample is drawn from a study of blood T cell repertoires in COVID-19. In germline, CDR1 is SNHLY, CDR2 FYNNEI. Unmatched junction bases numbered 10, after V lost 7 bases and J lost 5 bases. The CDR3 totals 14 residues. The table came from immunoSEQ multiplex PCR; TCRdb's copy has only in-frame clones and leaves some out. The data show around 130,000 clones, over 70% seen once. The source is an older man with acute or convalescent COVID-19. Sequencing was done on a sample of peripheral blood. The chain combines TRBV2 with TRBJ2-5, with 7 bases fitting TRBD1. The CDR3: CASTGDSKAETQYF. The CDR3 bases are TGTGCCAGCACTGGGGACAGCAAAGCCGAGACCCAGTACTTC.